Below are 20 T cell receptor beta chains sequenced from a single sample in a study of T cell changes during pregnancy in multiple sclerosis. Produced via immunoSEQ multiplex PCR; TCRdb's table is partial and in-frame only. The sample contains 65,000 to 90,000 clones, around 92% of which appear only once. Specimen: peripheral blood, collected before pregnancy. These receptors were obtained from a female donor with multiple sclerosis, enrolled in a pregnancy study.

The chain joins TRBV2 to TRBJ2-3; TRBD1 matches at 7 bases. The CDR3 covers 14 residues. The germline V gene has CDR1 SNHLY and CDR2 FYNNEI. V shed 2 bases and J 6 bases; nucleotides not matched to a gene: 5. The CDR3: CASSESQGVDTQYF. In nucleotides, the CDR3 is TGTGCCAGCAGTGAATCGCAGGGGGTCGATACGCAGTATTTT. The variable domain in full, with the rest retrieved from reference TRBV2 and TRBJ2-3, is EPEVTQTPSHQVTQMGQEVILRCVPISNHLYFYWYRQILGQKVEFLVSFYNNEISEKSEIFDDQFSVERPDGSNFTLKIRSTKLEDSAMYFCASSESQGVDTQYFGPGTRLTVL.

Comments on this clone: At one of its ends the junction is not consistent with the germline gene, which may arise from a read error. The chain combines TRBV5-5 with TRBJ2-2, with D hard to call. Germline lookup yields CDR1 SGHKS and CDR2 YYEKEE (reference sequence). There are 15 residues in the CDR3. This CDR3 reads CASSPTSFPTRELFF. CDR3 in DNA: TGTGCCAGCAGCCCGACAAGTTTCCCCACCCGGGAGCTGTTTTTT.

The gene calls are TRBV6-5 and TRBJ2-5; TRBD2 agrees at 8 bases. Trimming at V came to 2 bases and at J to 3 bases, leaving 5 bases not matched to a gene. Germline V gene lookup returns CDR1 MNHEY and CDR2 SVGAGI. CDR3 length equals 15 residues. The CDR3 protein is CASSYGGRTKETQYF. Written as DNA, the CDR3 is TGTGCCAGCAGTTACGGCGGGAGGACCAAAGAGACCCAGTACTTC.

The gene calls are TRBV7-2 and TRBJ2-1, with D possibly being TRBD2 (6 bases). Germline V lookup: CDR1 SGHTA, CDR2 FQGNSA. The CDR3 has 14 amino acids. V was trimmed by 5 bases and J by 3 bases, leaving 11 bases between them. Written as DNA, the CDR3 is TGTGCCAGCAGCCCTCCGGGGGTCTACAATGAGCAGTTCTTC. Amino acids: CASSPPGVYNEQFF.

This clone was found once. J is TRBJ2-1 and V is TRBV6-1; D possibly corresponds to TRBD1 (6 bases). Between the trimmed V and J ends, which lost 2 bases and 7 bases, there was a span of 6 bases. Per the germline V gene, CDR1 is MNHNS and CDR2 is SASEGT. The length of the CDR3 is 12 residues. The DNA of the CDR3 is TGTGCCAGCAGTGAAAGGGGGAATGAGCAGTTCTTC. Its protein product is CASSERGNEQFF.

This clone was observed a handful of times. The rearrangement links TRBV19 to TRBJ2-3; 8 bases map to TRBD2. The V gene end was trimmed by 1 base and the J gene end by 1 base; junction bases not matched to a gene: 13. The CDR3 runs to 19 residues. Germline lookup yields CDR1 LNHDA and CDR2 SQIVND (reference sequence). The CDR3 nucleotides are TGTGCCAGTAGTATAGCCAGGGGACTAGGGGGAGGGGGCACAGATACGCAGTATTTT. Its translation: CASSIARGLGGGGTDTQYF.

The chain is built from TRBV7-2 and TRBJ2-3; TRBD1 aligns across 9 bases. The germline V gene has CDR1 SGHTA and CDR2 FQGNSA. Trimming took 4 bases from V and 2 from J; bases not matched to a gene: 7. This CDR3 is 16 amino acids long. The CDR3 DNA reads TGTGCCAGCAGCTCCAGGACAGGGGATGTCACAGATACGCAGTATTTT. As protein: CASSSRTGDVTDTQYF.

The chain links TRBV27 to TRBJ2-7, with 12 bases lining up with TRBD2. V gave up 10 bases and J gave up 7 bases; unmatched junction bases: 11. The CDR3 is 14 amino acids. Looked up from germline, CDR1 is MNHEY and CDR2 is SMNVEV (reference sequence). The CDR3: CATGLAGSQNEQYF. CDR3 DNA: TGTGCCACCGGACTAGCGGGAAGTCAAAATGAGCAGTACTTC.

The genes are TRBV5-4 and TRBJ2-2; D perhaps matches TRBD2 (6 bases). CDR1 and CDR2 from the germline V gene are SGHNT and YYREEE (reference sequence). There are 16 residues in the CDR3. Deletions cut 0 bases from V and 3 bases from J, with 12 bases between. This CDR3 reads CASSLGLGPYTGELFF. CDR3 sequence (DNA): TGTGCCAGCAGCTTGGGACTAGGGCCCTACACCGGGGAGCTGTTTTTT.

This clone was observed once. The rearrangement links TRBV7-9 to TRBJ2-2; D is ambiguous. This CDR3 contains 16 residues. Germline lookup yields CDR1 SEHNR and CDR2 FQNEAQ (reference sequence). The V gene lost 5 bases and the J gene lost 0 bases, with 13 bases spanning the gap. This chain's CDR3 is CASSPKWAANTGELFF. The CDR3 region has the DNA TGTGCCAGCAGCCCCAAGTGGGCTGCGAACACCGGGGAGCTGTTTTTT.

This chain links TRBV7-9 with TRBJ2-7, with 8 bases aligning to TRBD1. Germline values: CDR1 SEHNR, CDR2 FQNEAQ (reference sequence). This CDR3 comprises 13 residues. V gave up 2 bases and J gave up 6 bases; unmatched junction bases: 3. CDR3 coding DNA: TGTGCCAGCAGCTTACAGGGGGCGGGCGAGCAGTACTTC. Protein: CASSLQGAGEQYF.

CDR3: CSAIQGVEQFF. The CDR3 DNA follows: TGCAGTGCTATACAGGGGGTTGAGCAGTTCTTC. The genes are TRBV20-1 and TRBJ2-1, with 8 bases aligning to TRBD1. CDR1 and CDR2 from the germline V gene are DFQATT and SNEGSKA (reference sequence). The CDR3 has 11 amino acids. V gave up 4 bases and J gave up 9 bases; unmatched junction bases: 2.

This clone appeared once. The rearrangement uses TRBV18 and TRBJ2-3; 10 bases agree with TRBD2. The J segment lost 2 bases and the V segment lost 3 bases, leaving 8 bases of the junction unmatched. Germline V gene lookup returns CDR1 KGHSH and CDR2 LQKENI. The length of the CDR3 is 17 residues. The CDR3 loop reads CASSPRAGGMATDTQYF. In DNA form, the CDR3 reads TGTGCCAGCTCACCCCGAGCGGGAGGGATGGCCACAGATACGCAGTATTTT.

V gene TRBV7-6 combines with J gene TRBJ2-6; perhaps TRBD2 as D (7 bases). Trimming took off 9 bases at V and 2 bases at J, with 14 bases between the two ends. CDR3 length: 15 amino acids. Germline V gives CDR1 SGHVS, CDR2 FNYEAQ. CDR3 loop: CASFQGTTGANVLTF. The CDR3 nucleotides are TGTGCCAGTTTTCAGGGGACTACTGGGGCCAACGTCCTGACTTTC.

The chain recombines TRBV27 with TRBJ1-2; D is uncertain. The ends were cut back, 3 bases at V and 3 bases at J, with 14 bases in the middle. The germline CDR1 and CDR2 sequences are MNHEY and SMNVEV (reference sequence). This CDR3 has 15 residues. The CDR3 coding sequence is TGTGCCAGCAGTTTGGCGATCGGCGAGGACTATGGCTACACCTTC. Protein sequence: CASSLAIGEDYGYTF.

This chain connects TRBV5-1 to TRBJ1-2; TRBD1 matches at 10 bases. This CDR3 region has 15 residues. After removal of 5 bases from V and 5 bases from J, the junction contained 9 bases not matched to a gene. Germline V gene sequence: CDR1 SGHRS, CDR2 YFSETQ. CDR3 in DNA: TGCGCCAGCAGTAGGACAGGGGGGGACCATTATGGCTACACCTTC. Its protein is CASSRTGGDHYGYTF.

The J gene is TRBJ2-7, the V gene TRBV7-2; the D gene is possibly TRBD2 (7 bases). Germline V CDR1 and CDR2: SGHTA, FQGNSA. CDR3 length: 16 residues. The V gene lost 5 bases and the J gene lost 1 base, with 18 bases spanning the gap. CDR3 DNA: TGTGCCAGCAGCGGGGGGGGGACACTCTCGTCCTACGAGCAGTACTTC. Its protein product is CASSGGGTLSSYEQYF.

This chain uses TRBV5-1 with TRBJ1-3; D remains ambiguous. Germline CDR1 and CDR2: SGHRS and YFSETQ. The CDR3 has 15 amino acids. V lost 1 base, J lost 0 bases, and 8 bases lay in between. CDR3 sequence: CASSLSGFSGNTIYF. The CDR3 bases are TGCGCCAGCAGCTTGTCTGGCTTCTCTGGAAACACCATATATTTT.

The gene calls are TRBV28 and TRBJ2-6; D may be TRBD1 (6 bases). Germline V gene sequence: CDR1 MDHEN, CDR2 SYDVKM. The CDR3 extends over 15 amino acids. Trimming stripped 2 bases from V and 2 bases from J, with 7 bases between. CDR3: CASSLRGTGANVLTF. CDR3 in DNA: TGTGCCAGCAGTTTAAGGGGGACTGGGGCCAACGTCCTGACTTTC. Full variable domain (rest looked up from reference TRBV28 and TRBJ2-6): DVKVTQSSRYLVKRTGEKVFLECVQDMDHENMFWYRQDPGLGLRLIYFSYDVKMKEKGDIPEGYSVSREKKERFSLILESASTNQTSMYLCASSLRGTGANVLTFGAGSRLTVL.

This sequence joins TRBV28 and TRBJ1-2; tentative D call: TRBD1 (6 bases). Germline values: CDR1 MDHEN, CDR2 SYDVKM. The CDR3 runs to 16 residues. Trimming took 5 bases from V and 1 from J, leaving 17 bases between them. The CDR3 loop reads CASSIMGGGLNYGYTF. Here the CDR3 DNA reads TGTGCCAGCAGTATCATGGGCGGGGGGCTTAACTATGGCTACACCTTC.